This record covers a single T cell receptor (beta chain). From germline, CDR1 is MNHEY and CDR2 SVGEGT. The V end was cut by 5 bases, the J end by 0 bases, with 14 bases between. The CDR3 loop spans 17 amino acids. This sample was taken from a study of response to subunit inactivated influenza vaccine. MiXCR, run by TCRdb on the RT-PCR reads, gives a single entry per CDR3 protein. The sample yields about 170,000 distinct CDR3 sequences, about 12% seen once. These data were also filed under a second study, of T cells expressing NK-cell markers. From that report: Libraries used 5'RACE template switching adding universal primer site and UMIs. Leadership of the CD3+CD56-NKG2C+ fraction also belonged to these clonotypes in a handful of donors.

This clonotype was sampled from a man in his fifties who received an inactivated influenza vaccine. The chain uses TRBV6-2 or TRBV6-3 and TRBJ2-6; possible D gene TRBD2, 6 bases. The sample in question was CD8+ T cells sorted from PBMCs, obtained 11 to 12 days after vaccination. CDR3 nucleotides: TGTGCCAGCAGTCGGGGACTGGCACTCTCTGGGGCCAACGTCCTGACTTTC. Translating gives CASSRGLALSGANVLTF.